The 29 T cell receptor beta chains below were found in one sample sequenced in a study of T cell repertoires in cytomegalovirus infection. A single record per CDR3 protein comes from TCRdb applying MiXCR to the reads. The table records 300,000 to 400,000 distinct CDR3 sequences, about 28% of them present only once. The antigens for these receptors are not known. The starting material was cultured PBMCs, obtained from culture after CMV antigen stimulation. Receptors originate from a human donor in good health (CMV status not recorded). Some clones in this sample may be carry-over from other donors' samples.

This clonotype was counted once. The chain employs TRBV5-1 and TRBJ2-7, with 13 nucleotides matching TRBD2. Trimming removed 2 bases from V and 2 bases from J; junction bases left unmatched: 1. Germline assignment: CDR1 SGHRS and CDR2 YFSETQ. There are 15 residues in the CDR3. The CDR3 loop is CASSFTSGRAYEQYF. CDR3 bases: TGCGCCAGCAGCTTCACTAGCGGGAGGGCCTACGAGCAGTACTTC.

The genes are TRBV5-4 and TRBJ2-7; 7 nucleotides line up with TRBD1. V shed 4 bases, J shed 4 bases, and the junction held 8 bases outside the gene matches. The V gene's germline CDR1 is SGHNT and CDR2 YYREEE (reference sequence). The CDR3 runs to 14 residues. The CDR3 region has the DNA TGTGCCAGCAGCCTCGACAGGGATCGATACGAGCAGTACTTC. Encoded protein: CASSLDRDRYEQYF.

The V gene is TRBV7-2, the J gene TRBJ1-1, with 7 bases aligning to TRBD1. The germline CDR1 and CDR2 sequences are SGHTA and FQGNSA. V lost 6 bases and J lost 5; bases outside the gene matches: 6. The CDR3 covers 13 residues. This chain's CDR3 is CASRQTGVTEAFF. For the CDR3, the DNA is TGTGCCAGCAGACAAACAGGGGTGACTGAAGCTTTCTTT.

This chain connects TRBV27 to TRBJ2-6, with D uncertain. Germline values: CDR1 MNHEY, CDR2 SMNVEV (reference sequence). The CDR3 runs 13 residues. Deletions cut 7 bases from V and 0 bases from J, with 4 bases between. Here the CDR3 reads CASTLSGANVLTF. CDR3 DNA: TGTGCCAGCACTCTCTCTGGGGCCAACGTCCTGACTTTC.

The V gene is TRBV28, the J gene TRBJ2-5; 7 nucleotides match TRBD2. There are 17 residues in the CDR3. After removal of 1 base from V and 2 bases from J, the junction contained 10 bases not matched to a gene. The germline V gene has CDR1 MDHEN and CDR2 SYDVKM. CDR3 sequence: CASSLSRLAGGQETQYF. The CDR3 bases are TGTGCCAGCAGTTTATCCCGACTGGCCGGGGGGCAAGAGACCCAGTACTTC. The full variable domain, in which reference TRBV28 and TRBJ2-5 provide the parts outside the CDR3, is DVKVTQSSRYLVKRTGEKVFLECVQDMDHENMFWYRQDPGLGLRLIYFSYDVKMKEKGDIPEGYSVSREKKERFSLILESASTNQTSMYLCASSLSRLAGGQETQYFGPGTRLLVL.

This chain connects TRBV9 to TRBJ1-6; D may be TRBD1 (5 bases). Germline values: CDR1 SGDLS, CDR2 YYNGEE. The ends were cut back, 4 bases at V and 13 bases at J, with 21 bases in the middle. The CDR3 contains 15 residues. CDR3 coding DNA: TGTGCCAGCAGCCCCCAGGGAGGGACTTTAAATCCCCTCCACTTT. Translation: CASSPQGGTLNPLHF. The whole variable domain, remainder taken from reference TRBV9 and TRBJ1-6, is DSGVTQTPKHLITATGQRVTLRCSPRSGDLSVYWYQQSLDQGLQFLIQYYNGEERAKGNILERFSAQQFPDLHSELNLSSLELGDSALYFCASSPQGGTLNPLHFGNGTRLTVT.

With regard to this clonotype: An end of the junction differs from the germline gene, which may be a read error. The chain is built from TRBV3-1 and TRBJ1-5, with TRBD1 identical over 9 bases. The germline V gene encodes CDR1 LGHDT and CDR2 YNNKEL (reference sequence). CDR3 size: 19 residues. CDR3 residues: CASSYTGTGRRFSNQLQHF. The CDR3 nucleotides are TGTGCCAGCAGCTACACCGGGACAGGGCGGCGATTTAGCAATCAGCTCCAGCATTTT.

V gene TRBV10-3 combines with J gene TRBJ1-2; TRBD1 is a possible D gene (5 bases). The CDR3 is 17 amino acids. Germline V gene lookup returns CDR1 ENHRY and CDR2 SYGVKD. The germline V and J ends were trimmed by 0 bases and 1 base, with 15 bases remaining between them. In DNA form, the CDR3 reads TGTGCCATCAGTGAGTCGCCAGGGAGGGGAATTAACTATGGCTACACCTTC. Amino acids: CAISESPGRGINYGYTF.

In its sample, this clonotype was seen a few times. V is TRBV11-2 and J is TRBJ2-7; 8 bases are a match to TRBD1. In germline, CDR1 is SGHAT, CDR2 FQNNGV. The CDR3 length is 15 residues. Unmatched junction bases numbered 9, after V lost 3 bases and J lost 5 bases. In DNA form, the CDR3 reads TGTGCCAGCAGCTTCTACAGGGGGTCTGGGGACGAGCAGTACTTC. It encodes CASSFYRGSGDEQYF.

V usage is TRBV6-6 and J usage is TRBJ1-1; weak D call: TRBD1 (5 bases). V lost 6 bases, J lost 6 bases, and 17 bases lay in between. Germline values: CDR1 MNHNY, CDR2 SVGAGI (reference sequence). The CDR3 is 14 residues long. The CDR3 nucleotides read TGTGCCAGCAGGGGGGGGGGGGATGCGTCTGAAGCTTTCTTT. Protein: CASRGGGDASEAFF.

This clonotype has at least ten counts. The chain uses TRBV7-2 and TRBJ2-1, with 7 nucleotides matching TRBD1. This CDR3 is 16 amino acids long. V shed 6 bases, J shed 9 bases, and the junction held 17 bases outside the gene matches. The V gene's germline CDR1 is SGHTA and CDR2 FQGNSA. CDR3 residues: CASSSPPGQSYGEQFF. Written as DNA, the CDR3 is TGTGCCAGCAGTTCGCCACCGGGACAGTCTTACGGTGAGCAGTTCTTC. The whole variable domain, remainder taken from reference TRBV7-2 and TRBJ2-1, is GAGVSQSPSNKVTEKGKDVELRCDPISGHTALYWYRQSLGQGLEFLIYFQGNSAPDKSGLPSDRFSAERTGGSVSTLTIQRTQQEDSAVYLCASSSPPGQSYGEQFFGPGTRLTVL.

This clonotype was counted a few times. CDR3 sequence (DNA): TGTGCCAGCAGCTTCCGGGCGCGGAGGGGCACCGGGGAGCTGTTTTTT. Translation gives CASSFRARRGTGELFF. V and J are TRBV11-2 and TRBJ2-2, with D possibly matching TRBD2 (6 bases). The CDR3 totals 16 residues. The V end lost 3 bases, the J end lost 4 bases, and 15 bases lay between the germline ends. Germline values: CDR1 SGHAT, CDR2 FQNNGV.

This clonotype was picked up a small number of times. The rearrangement links TRBV7-3 to TRBJ2-7; D uncertain. The germline V gene has CDR1 SGHTA and CDR2 FQGTGA. Trimming took off 1 base at V and 3 bases at J, with 10 bases between the two ends. This CDR3 has 14 amino acids. The CDR3 DNA reads TGTGCCAGCAGCTTAAACCGGGCGGACTACGAGCAGTACTTC. Encoded protein: CASSLNRADYEQYF.

This chain joins TRBV7-9 and TRBJ1-1, with TRBD1 as a possible D gene (6 bases). Germline assignment: CDR1 SEHNR and CDR2 FQNEAQ (reference sequence). V lost 6 bases and J lost 4, with 12 bases in between. This CDR3 region has 13 residues. Here the CDR3 reads CASRGGAGTEAFF. CDR3 nucleotide sequence: TGTGCCAGCAGAGGGGGGGCAGGCACTGAAGCTTTCTTT.

A few counts support this clonotype. This sequence joins TRBV7-9 and TRBJ1-2; D might be TRBD1 (6 bases). Germline CDR1 SEHNR, CDR2 FQNEAQ (reference sequence). The germline V and J ends were trimmed by 6 bases and 7 bases, with 15 bases remaining between them. CDR3 size: 13 residues. CDR3 region: CASSETGSPGYTF. The CDR3 DNA reads TGTGCCAGCAGTGAAACAGGGTCCCCTGGCTACACCTTC.

The table lists this clonotype with a few counts. The chain is built from TRBV7-3 and TRBJ1-1; tentative D call: TRBD1 (5 bases). The length of the CDR3 is 13 residues. Trimming took off 5 bases at V and 4 bases at J, with 11 bases between the two ends. The V gene's germline CDR1 is SGHTA and CDR2 FQGTGA. This CDR3 reads CASSTQTVTEAFF. The CDR3 DNA reads as TGTGCCAGCAGCACCCAGACAGTCACTGAAGCTTTCTTT.

This chain connects TRBV6-2 or TRBV6-3 to TRBJ2-5; 9 positions agree with TRBD2. This CDR3 comprises 15 residues. Trimming cost V 5 bases and J 4 bases; bases outside gene matches: 8. Per germline, CDR1 MNHEY and CDR2 SVGEGT. CDR3: CASSGGGARLETQYF. DNA of the CDR3: TGTGCCAGCAGTGGCGGGGGGGCCCGGTTAGAGACCCAGTACTTC.

This clonotype occurred a few times. This rearrangement joins TRBV11-2 to TRBJ1-6; perhaps TRBD1 as D (6 bases). V was pared by 4 bases and J by 4 bases, with 14 bases between. This CDR3 comprises 16 residues. CDR1 and CDR2 from the germline V gene are SGHAT and FQNNGV. The CDR3 sequence is CASSSTGKSYNSPLHF. The CDR3 region has the DNA TGTGCCAGCAGCTCAACAGGGAAATCTTATAATTCACCCCTCCACTTT.

The chain carries TRBV12-5 and TRBJ2-5, with 11 bases fitting TRBD2. V lost 5 bases to trimming and J lost 1 base; unmatched junction nucleotides: 3. This CDR3 region has 15 residues. CDR1 and CDR2 (germline): LGHNT, FRNRAP. CDR3 bases: TGTGCTAGTGGTCTAGCGGGGGGCGCCCAAGAGACCCAGTACTTC. As protein: CASGLAGGAQETQYF. The full variable domain, with the rest looked up from reference TRBV12-5 and TRBJ2-5, is DARVTQTPRHKVTEMGQEVTMRCQPILGHNTVFWYRQTMMQGLELLAYFRNRAPLDDSGMPKDRFSAEMPDATLATLKIQPSEPRDSAVYFCASGLAGGAQETQYFGPGTRLLVL.

This sequence joins TRBV29-1 and TRBJ1-2; D is undetermined. CDR1 SQVTM and CDR2 ANQGSEA come from the germline V gene. The CDR3 is 11 amino acids. The V gene lost 6 bases and the J gene lost 5 bases, with 10 bases spanning the gap. CDR3 coding DNA: TGCAGCGTGAGGGAGTGGTATGGCTACACCTTC. This translates into CSVREWYGYTF. The full variable domain, with the rest looked up from reference TRBV29-1 and TRBJ1-2, is SAVISQKPSRDICQRGTSLTIQCQVDSQVTMMFWYRQQPGQSLTLIATANQGSEATYESGFVIDKFPISRPNLTFSTLTVSNMSPEDSSIYLCSVREWYGYTFGSGTRLTVV.

This clonotype turned up a few times. The rearrangement uses TRBV7-9 and TRBJ2-7; 9 nucleotides agree with TRBD2. V was pared by 9 bases and J by 3 bases, with 9 bases of the junction left unmatched. Germline-derived CDR1 and CDR2 are SEHNR and FQNEAQ (reference sequence). The CDR3 runs 14 residues. The CDR3 is CASGSGGPGYEQYF. The CDR3 DNA is TGTGCCAGTGGCAGCGGGGGGCCGGGCTACGAGCAGTACTTC.

This sequence joins TRBV7-6 and TRBJ2-5; no definite D call. Trimming took off 0 bases at V and 11 bases at J, with 19 bases between the two ends. Germline CDR1 reads SGHVS; CDR2 reads FNYEAQ. CDR3 length equals 15 residues. The CDR3 reads CASSLAPKSPLTQYF. For the CDR3, the DNA is TGTGCCAGCAGCTTAGCTCCCAAGAGCCCTTTAACACAGTACTTC.

In its sample, this clonotype was seen many times. V usage is TRBV7-2 and J usage is TRBJ1-1; D might be TRBD1 (5 bases). V was pared by 6 bases and J by 0 bases, with 17 bases between. Per germline, CDR1 SGHTA and CDR2 FQGNSA. This CDR3 is built from 16 residues. CDR3 protein: CASSPPGGTVNTEAFF. The CDR3 region has the DNA TGTGCCAGCAGTCCACCCGGAGGGACGGTGAACACTGAAGCTTTCTTT.

With respect to this clonotype: With a much larger clone just one base away, this may be a read error. The V and J genes are TRBV7-2 and TRBJ1-5; D unresolved. The germline V and J ends were trimmed by 3 bases and 6 bases, with 12 bases remaining between them. Germline V gene data show CDR1 as SGHTA and CDR2 as FQGNSA. The CDR3 spans 14 residues. DNA for the CDR3: TGTGCCAGCAGCTTCGAGACCACGAGTCAGCCCCAGCATTTT. Amino acid sequence: CASSFETTSQPQHF.

The V gene is TRBV11-2, the J gene TRBJ2-1, with D possibly called TRBD1 or TRBD2 (5 bases each). CDR1 is SGHAT, CDR2 FQNNGV, per germline. Trimming took 1 base from V and 6 from J, leaving 7 bases between them. This CDR3 has 13 amino acids. This chain's CDR3 is CASSLGGPNEQFF. DNA of the CDR3: TGTGCCAGCAGCTTAGGGGGACCCAATGAGCAGTTCTTC.

This clonotype was found a few times. J is TRBJ1-4 and V is TRBV5-5; D gene unclear. Germline V gene data show CDR1 as SGHKS and CDR2 as YYEKEE (reference sequence). Trimming cost V 5 bases and J 4 bases, with 9 bases left between them. The CDR3 is made up of 13 amino acids. CDR3 amino acids: CASRRVGNEKLFF. The CDR3 bases are TGTGCCAGCAGACGAGTAGGTAATGAAAAACTGTTTTTT.

The chain joins TRBV7-2 to TRBJ1-3; possible D gene TRBD1, 5 bases. Trimming pared 6 bases from V and 0 bases from J, leaving 12 bases between. The CDR3 extends over 15 amino acids. Germline CDR1 reads SGHTA; CDR2 reads FQGNSA. The CDR3 DNA is TGTGCCAGCAGTCTGACAGTGCGCTCTGGAAACACCATATATTTT. Residues: CASSLTVRSGNTIYF.

The genes are TRBV12-3 or TRBV12-4 and TRBJ2-1; 11 bases match TRBD2. Losses at the gene ends were 9 bases for V and 10 bases for J; bases not matched to a gene: 11. The CDR3 is 14 amino acids. CDR3 amino acids: CASRLAGGLGEQFF. The DNA of the CDR3 is TGTGCCAGTCGTCTAGCGGGGGGACTCGGAGAGCAGTTCTTC.

V and J are TRBV5-8 and TRBJ2-3, with TRBD2 matching over 15 bases. Trimming removed 4 bases from V and 2 bases from J; junction bases left unmatched: 8. Per the germline V gene, CDR1 is SGHTS and CDR2 is YDEGEE. This CDR3 spans 18 amino acids. CDR3 DNA sequence: TGTGCCAGCAGCATCCCGGGACTAGCGGGAGGAACCACAGATACGCAGTATTTT. It codes for CASSIPGLAGGTTDTQYF.